This T cell receptor (beta chain) was obtained from a study of molecular identifiers for immune sequencing clone quantification. TCRdb processed the PCR reads anew with MiXCR; each CDR3 protein has one entry. The sample consists of 50,000 or so distinct CDR3 sequences, under 30% of them appearing once. CD8+CD4-CCR7+CD45RA+ cells were sorted as naive CD8 T cells. This CDR3 spans 15 amino acids. CDR1 and CDR2 from the germline V gene are SGDLS and YYNGEE. The V gene end was trimmed by 3 bases and the J gene end by 9 bases; junction bases not matched to a gene: 13. This clonotype came up many times. The chain employs TRBV9 and TRBJ2-5, with 8 bases aligning to TRBD2. This receptor was taken from a human donor in good health. Some libraries in this study had Jurkat cell RNA spiked in. Sequenced: naive CD8+ T cells from blood, with Jurkat cell RNA spiked in. As to subset: FACS-sorted CD8+CD4-CCR7+CD45RA+ naive T cells. CDR3 residues: CASSAEAGEIGSQYF. CDR3 coding DNA: TGTGCCAGCAGCGCAGAAGCGGGAGAAATTGGATCCCAGTACTTC.